These 25 T cell receptor beta chains came from one sample sequenced in a study of T cell responses to AZD1222 COVID-19 vaccine (dated by TCRdb to 2020 to 2023). Library preparation employed the immunoSEQ multiplex PCR assay. The table comes from immuneACCESS by way of TCRdb, which keeps in-frame sequences with V and J called. Part of the clones is missing from these tables; in studies checked, under half for an unresolved V gene and the rest for unknown reasons. This sample holds 90,000 to 100,000 clones; roughly 85% were observed only once. Of the sample, less than 3.5% falls within the top ten clones. The time point label on this specimen signifies: baseline before first vaccination. The sequences come from peripheral blood, collected on day 0 of AZD1222 vaccination. These receptors were taken from an adult in good health.

The chain carries TRBV11-3 and TRBJ1-1; no definite D call. Trimming pared 4 bases from V and 8 bases from J, leaving 14 bases between. This CDR3 spans 13 amino acids. The germline V gene has CDR1 SGHNT and CDR2 YENEEA. The CDR3 DNA follows: TGTGCCAGCAGCTCAGAAGCAATTTCAGAAGCTTTCTTT. This translates into CASSSEAISEAFF.

V gene TRBV5-5 combines with J gene TRBJ1-2; 9 bases agree with TRBD1. Germline CDR1 and CDR2: SGHKS and YYEKEE (reference sequence). This CDR3 has 15 amino acids. J lost 7 bases, V lost 3 bases, and 10 bases had no gene match. The CDR3 spells CASSSEPGQGSGYTF. CDR3 bases: TGTGCCAGCAGCTCGGAGCCCGGACAGGGGTCTGGCTACACCTTC.

CDR3 sequence reads: CATSRDFQRGGDEQFF. The CDR3 DNA follows: TGTGCCACCAGCAGAGATTTCCAGCGGGGGGGCGATGAGCAGTTCTTC. The chain is built from TRBV15 and TRBJ2-1; the match to TRBD2 covers 10 bases. The CDR3 runs 16 residues. Per the germline V gene, CDR1 is LNHNV and CDR2 is YYDKDF (reference sequence). The J segment lost 8 bases and the V segment lost 0 bases, leaving 7 bases of the junction unmatched.

The chain employs TRBV6-5 and TRBJ1-5; D remains unclear. V was clipped by 4 bases and J by 0 bases, with 7 bases between them. The CDR3 has 14 residues. CDR1 MNHEY and CDR2 SVGAGI come from the germline V gene. CDR3 DNA: TGTGCCAGCAGTTCGATGGATAGCAATCAGCCCCAGCATTTT. It is translated as CASSSMDSNQPQHF.

The chain joins TRBV19 to TRBJ2-5; D possibly matches TRBD1 or TRBD2 (5 bases each). The CDR3 consists of 13 residues. V lost 6 bases and J lost 3, with 11 bases in between. Germline lookup yields CDR1 LNHDA and CDR2 SQIVND (reference sequence). The CDR3 DNA follows: TGTGCCAGTAGGGGACGCCTAAAAGAGACCCAGTACTTC. Protein product: CASRGRLKETQYF.

V gene TRBV7-9 combines with J gene TRBJ2-7; tentatively, D is TRBD1 (6 bases). V shed 1 base and J shed 3 bases, with 10 bases lying between them. CDR1 and CDR2 from the germline V gene are SEHNR and FQNEAQ (reference sequence). This CDR3 spans 14 amino acids. Written as DNA, the CDR3 is TGTGCCAGCAGCTTAGTGGGGGCCCACTACGAGCAGTACTTC. It encodes CASSLVGAHYEQYF.

This clone occurred once. V usage is TRBV6-5 and J usage is TRBJ1-2, with 9 bases fitting TRBD1. The CDR3 contains 13 residues. V trimming: 10 bases; J trimming: 6 bases; junction bases outside the gene matches: 9. CDR1 and CDR2 (germline): MNHEY, SVGAGI. For the CDR3, the DNA is TGTGCCACCGGGGGGACAGGGTGGAATGGCTACACCTTC. This sequence encodes CATGGTGWNGYTF.

The chain has TRBV3-1 (or the pseudogene TRBV3-2) and TRBJ1-3; D uncertain. The CDR3 is 17 residues long. Germline V gene sequence: CDR1 LGHDT, CDR2 YNNKEL (reference sequence). V was clipped by 1 base and J by 0 bases, with 13 bases between them. The CDR3 DNA reads as TGTGCCAGCAGCCAAGTGGTCGGGGTGAACTCTGGAAACACCATATATTTT. Translated, it gives CASSQVVGVNSGNTIYF.

This clone came up once. This sequence joins TRBV4-2 and TRBJ2-7; 8 nucleotides align to TRBD2. V shed 4 bases, J shed 7 bases, and the junction held 12 bases outside the gene matches. The CDR3 runs 15 residues. CDR1 is LGHNA and CDR2 is YNFKEQ in the germline V gene. Here the CDR3 reads CASSPGLAGLREQYV. For the CDR3, the DNA is TGTGCCAGCAGCCCGGGTCTAGCGGGCTTACGGGAGCAGTACGTC.

The chain couples TRBV24-1 to TRBJ1-3, with D possibly matching TRBD1 (6 bases). Per the germline V gene, CDR1 is KGHDR and CDR2 is SFDVKD. Trimming shortened V by 3 bases and J by 3 bases, and 11 bases separated the two germline ends. The CDR3 runs 15 residues. The CDR3, as DNA: TGTGCCACCAGTGATACAGGGACGGGTGGAAACACCATATATTTT. Its protein product is CATSDTGTGGNTIYF.

V and J are TRBV7-9 and TRBJ1-1; tentative D call: TRBD1 (6 bases). V dropped 5 bases and J dropped 8 bases, with 9 bases sitting between them. Germline V lookup: CDR1 SEHNR, CDR2 FQNEAQ (reference sequence). The CDR3 spans 11 residues. The CDR3 reads CASSQTGEAFF. The CDR3 nucleotides read TGTGCCAGCAGCCAAACAGGGGAAGCTTTCTTT.

The genes are TRBV19 and TRBJ2-2, with 9 bases matching TRBD1. Germline V gene sequence: CDR1 LNHDA, CDR2 SQIVND (reference sequence). The V gene end was trimmed by 6 bases and the J gene end by 3 bases; junction bases not matched to a gene: 5. The CDR3 loop spans 15 amino acids. As DNA, the CDR3 is TGTGCCAGTAGCGAACAGGGGGCCTACACCGGGGAGCTGTTTTTT. Translation gives CASSEQGAYTGELFF.

The J gene is TRBJ1-1, the V gene TRBV5-4, with TRBD1 identical over 7 bases. The CDR3 loop spans 16 amino acids. Germline CDR1 and CDR2: SGHNT and YYREEE (reference sequence). V was clipped by 0 bases and J by 1 base; unmatched bases: 6. The CDR3 DNA reads as TGTGCCAGCAGCTTGGATCAGGGGGGGCCGAACACTGAAGCTTTCTTT. The encoded protein is CASSLDQGGPNTEAFF.

The DNA for the CDR3 is TGTGCCAGCAGTTACTCCCAGGATCTTGGGCAGCCCCAGCATTTT. Protein sequence: CASSYSQDLGQPQHF. The chain couples TRBV6-5 to TRBJ1-5; D remains ambiguous. CDR3 length: 15 amino acids. The germline gives CDR1 MNHEY, CDR2 SVGAGI. V was clipped by 0 bases and J by 7 bases, with 13 bases between them.

The chain is built from TRBV7-2 and TRBJ1-3; D is undetermined. The germline V gene has CDR1 SGHTA and CDR2 FQGNSA. Trimming removed 1 base from V and 4 bases from J, with 8 bases in between. This CDR3 region has 14 residues. The CDR3 DNA reads as TGTGCCAGCAGCTTAGGGGGATCCGGAAACACCATATATTTT. Translating gives CASSLGGSGNTIYF.

This clone was detected only once. The CDR3 DNA reads TGTGCCAGCAGCTTGAATCGAGACTCTGGGGCCAACGTCCTGACTTTC. The encoded protein is CASSLNRDSGANVLTF. This chain links TRBV5-4 with TRBJ2-6; D unresolved. The germline CDR1 and CDR2 sequences are SGHNT and YYREEE (reference sequence). CDR3 length: 16 residues. The ends were cut back, 1 base at V and 0 bases at J, with 8 bases in the middle.

This clone occurred once. The chain couples TRBV13 to TRBJ1-1; D unclear. CDR1 and CDR2 (germline): PRHDT, FYEKMQ (reference sequence). The CDR3 is 12 amino acids. Trimming removed 5 bases from V and 4 bases from J, with 8 bases in between. Written as DNA, the CDR3 is TGTGCCAGCAGCCCCAGCCCCACTGAAGCTTTCTTT. Its protein is CASSPSPTEAFF.

The CDR3 nucleotides read TGTGCCAGCAGCCGGCAGGGGGGGGATCAGCCCCAGCATTTT. The encoded protein is CASSRQGGDQPQHF. The chain carries TRBV6-4 and TRBJ1-5; 7 positions match TRBD1. Germline CDR1 is MRHNA and CDR2 is SNTAGT. The CDR3 totals 14 residues. The J segment lost 5 bases and the V segment lost 6 bases, leaving 7 bases of the junction unmatched.

The rearrangement links TRBV3-1 (or the pseudogene TRBV3-2) to TRBJ1-5; maybe TRBD1 (6 bases). V shed 0 bases and J shed 6 bases, with 12 bases lying between them. CDR1 is LGHDT and CDR2 is YNNKEL in the germline V gene (reference sequence). CDR3 length equals 15 residues. CDR3 nucleotides: TGTGCCAGCAGCCAAGATCTCACAGGGAGTCAGCCCCAGCATTTT. This codes for CASSQDLTGSQPQHF.

The J gene is TRBJ1-4, the V gene TRBV4-1; D is perhaps TRBD1 (5 bases). Germline V gives CDR1 MGHRA, CDR2 YSYEKL. The CDR3 sequence is 15 residues long. Between the trimmed V and J ends, which lost 5 bases and 2 bases, there was a span of 12 bases. In DNA form, the CDR3 reads TGCGCCAGCAGCAAGGGCCGGGGGACTAATGAAAAACTGTTTTTT. It codes for CASSKGRGTNEKLFF.

This chain uses TRBV4-3 with TRBJ2-1; D might be TRBD2 (5 bases). Trimming pared 0 bases from V and 3 bases from J, leaving 12 bases between. The CDR3 runs 16 residues. Germline lookup yields CDR1 LGHNA and CDR2 YSLEER. The chain's CDR3 is CASSQDRTLRYNEQFF. The CDR3 region has the DNA TGCGCCAGCAGCCAAGATCGGACTCTGCGCTACAATGAGCAGTTCTTC.

The V and J genes are TRBV19 and TRBJ1-2; 7 bases are shared with TRBD1. The CDR3 loop spans 15 amino acids. The germline V gene has CDR1 LNHDA and CDR2 SQIVND (reference sequence). Trimming cost V 7 bases and J 2 bases; bases outside gene matches: 10. The CDR3 loop is CASILAPGQNYGYTF. The CDR3 DNA reads as TGTGCCAGTATACTAGCGCCGGGACAGAACTATGGCTACACCTTC. Looking up the rest from reference TRBV19 and TRBJ1-2 gives the full variable domain: DGGITQSPKYLFRKEGQNVTLSCEQNLNHDAMYWYRQDPGQGLRLIYYSQIVNDFQKGDIAEGYSVSREKKESFPLTVTSAQKNPTAFYLCASILAPGQNYGYTFGSGTRLTVV.

The chain uses TRBV6-4 and TRBJ1-1; D gene unclear. The germline V gene encodes CDR1 MRHNA and CDR2 SNTAGT. V gave up 4 bases and J gave up 0 bases, with 6 bases separating them. This CDR3 has 13 amino acids. The CDR3 loop reads CASSVSVNTEAFF. The CDR3 nucleotides read TGTGCCAGCAGTGTATCCGTGAACACTGAAGCTTTCTTT.

This chain uses TRBV4-3 with TRBJ1-6; D gene uncertain. Germline V gene data show CDR1 as LGHNA and CDR2 as YSLEER. Trimming cost V 0 bases and J 10 bases, with 13 bases left between them. The CDR3 is 15 residues long. In DNA, the CDR3 is TGCGCCAGCAGCCAAGATCAGATGGGGAGATCACCCCTCCACTTT. It encodes CASSQDQMGRSPLHF.

The chain joins TRBV5-5 to TRBJ1-5; a possible D gene is TRBD1 (5 bases). CDR1 SGHKS and CDR2 YYEKEE come from the germline V gene (reference sequence). Trimming pared 2 bases from V and 7 bases from J, leaving 16 bases between. This CDR3 has 15 amino acids. DNA of the CDR3: TGTGCCAGCAGCTTTTCCGGCCAGGGCCCCCAGCCCCAGCATTTT. This encodes CASSFSGQGPQPQHF.